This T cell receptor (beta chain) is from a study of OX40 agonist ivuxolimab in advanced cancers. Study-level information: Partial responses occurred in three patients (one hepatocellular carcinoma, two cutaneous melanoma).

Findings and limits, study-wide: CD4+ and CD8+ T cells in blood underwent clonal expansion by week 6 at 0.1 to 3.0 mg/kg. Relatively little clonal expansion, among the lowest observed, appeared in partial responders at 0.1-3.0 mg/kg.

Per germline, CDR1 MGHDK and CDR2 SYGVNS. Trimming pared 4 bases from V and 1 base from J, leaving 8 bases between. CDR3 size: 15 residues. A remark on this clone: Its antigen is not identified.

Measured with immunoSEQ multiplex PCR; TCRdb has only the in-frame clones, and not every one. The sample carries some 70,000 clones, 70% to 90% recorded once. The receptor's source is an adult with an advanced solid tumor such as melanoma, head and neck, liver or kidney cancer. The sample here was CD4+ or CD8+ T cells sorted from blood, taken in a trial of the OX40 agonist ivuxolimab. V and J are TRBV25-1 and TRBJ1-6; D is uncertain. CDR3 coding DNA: TGTGCCAGCAGTGGGGGAGGATCCTATAATTCACCCCTCCACTTT. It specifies CASSGGGSYNSPLHF.